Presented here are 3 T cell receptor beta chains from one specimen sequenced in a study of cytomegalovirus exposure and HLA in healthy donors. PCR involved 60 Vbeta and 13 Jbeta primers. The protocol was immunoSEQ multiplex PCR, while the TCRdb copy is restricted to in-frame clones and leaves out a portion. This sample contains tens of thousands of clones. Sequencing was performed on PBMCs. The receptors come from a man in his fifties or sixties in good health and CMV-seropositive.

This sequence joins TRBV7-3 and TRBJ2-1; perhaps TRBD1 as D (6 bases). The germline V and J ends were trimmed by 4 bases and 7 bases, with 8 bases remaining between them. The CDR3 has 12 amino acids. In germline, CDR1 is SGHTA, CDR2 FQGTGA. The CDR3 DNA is TGTGCCAGCAGCTATAGGGGGAATGAGCAGTTCTTC. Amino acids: CASSYRGNEQFF.

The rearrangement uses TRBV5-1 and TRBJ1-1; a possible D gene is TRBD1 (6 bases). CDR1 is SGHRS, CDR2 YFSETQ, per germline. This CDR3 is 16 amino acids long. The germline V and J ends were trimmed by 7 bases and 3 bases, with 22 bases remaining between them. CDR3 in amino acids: CASSPGLPGEDTEAFF. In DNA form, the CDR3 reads TGCGCCAGCTCTCCGGGCCTACCAGGGGAAGACACTGAAGCTTTCTTT.

CDR3: CASSGDFRNTEAFF. The CDR3 nucleotides are TGTGCCAGCAGTGGGGACTTCAGGAACACTGAAGCTTTCTTT. V usage is TRBV28 and J usage is TRBJ1-1, with a tentative D call TRBD1 (5 bases). With 5 bases removed from V and 1 base from J, the gap between germline ends came to 11 bases. CDR1 and CDR2 from the germline V gene are MDHEN and SYDVKM. The CDR3 consists of 14 residues. The complete variable domain, with remaining parts taken from reference TRBV28 and TRBJ1-1, reads DVKVTQSSRYLVKRTGEKVFLECVQDMDHENMFWYRQDPGLGLRLIYFSYDVKMKEKGDIPEGYSVSREKKERFSLILESASTNQTSMYLCASSGDFRNTEAFFGQGTRLTVV.